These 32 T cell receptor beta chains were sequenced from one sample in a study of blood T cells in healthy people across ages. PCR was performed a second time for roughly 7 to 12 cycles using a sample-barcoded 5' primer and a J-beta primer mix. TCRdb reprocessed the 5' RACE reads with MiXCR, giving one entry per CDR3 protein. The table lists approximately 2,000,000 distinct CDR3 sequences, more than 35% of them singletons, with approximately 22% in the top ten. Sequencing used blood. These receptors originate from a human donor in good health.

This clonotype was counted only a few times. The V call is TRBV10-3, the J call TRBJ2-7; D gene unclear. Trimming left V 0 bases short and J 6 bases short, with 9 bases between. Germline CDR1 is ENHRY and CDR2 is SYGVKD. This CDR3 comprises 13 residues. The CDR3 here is CAISESAFSEQYF. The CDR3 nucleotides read TGTGCCATCAGTGAGTCGGCGTTTAGCGAGCAGTACTTC.

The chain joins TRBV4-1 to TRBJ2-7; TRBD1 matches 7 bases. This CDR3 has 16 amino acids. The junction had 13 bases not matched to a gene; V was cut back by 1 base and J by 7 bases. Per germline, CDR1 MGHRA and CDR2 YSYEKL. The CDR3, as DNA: TGCGCCAGCAGCCAAGCAAAAACAGGGGACCTTTGGGAGCAGTACTTC. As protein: CASSQAKTGDLWEQYF.

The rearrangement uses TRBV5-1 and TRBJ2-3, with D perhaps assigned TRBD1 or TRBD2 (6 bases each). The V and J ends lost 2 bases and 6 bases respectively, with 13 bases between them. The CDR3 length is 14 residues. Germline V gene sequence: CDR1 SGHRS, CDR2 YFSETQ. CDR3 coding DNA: TGCGCCAGCAGCTTCTCGGGGGCCGAGGATACGCAGTATTTT. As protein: CASSFSGAEDTQYF.

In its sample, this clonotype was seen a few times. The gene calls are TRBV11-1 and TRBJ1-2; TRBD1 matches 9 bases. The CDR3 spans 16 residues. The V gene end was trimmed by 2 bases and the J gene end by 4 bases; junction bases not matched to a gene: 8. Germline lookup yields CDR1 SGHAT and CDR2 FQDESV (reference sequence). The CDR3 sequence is CASSLSPLTGGYGYTF. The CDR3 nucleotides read TGTGCCAGCAGCTTATCCCCGTTGACAGGGGGCTATGGCTACACCTTC.

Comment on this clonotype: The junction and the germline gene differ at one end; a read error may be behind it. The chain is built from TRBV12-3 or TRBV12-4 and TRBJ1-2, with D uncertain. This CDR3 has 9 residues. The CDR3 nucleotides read TGTGCCAGCACCCGTGGCCACACCTTC. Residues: CASTRGHTF.

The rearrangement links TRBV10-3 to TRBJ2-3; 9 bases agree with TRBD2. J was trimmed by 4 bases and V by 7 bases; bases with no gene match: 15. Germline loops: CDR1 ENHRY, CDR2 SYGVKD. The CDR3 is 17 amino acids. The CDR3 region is CAINPQEGGGESDTQYF. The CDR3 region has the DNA TGTGCCATCAACCCCCAGGAGGGCGGGGGGGAATCAGATACGCAGTATTTT.

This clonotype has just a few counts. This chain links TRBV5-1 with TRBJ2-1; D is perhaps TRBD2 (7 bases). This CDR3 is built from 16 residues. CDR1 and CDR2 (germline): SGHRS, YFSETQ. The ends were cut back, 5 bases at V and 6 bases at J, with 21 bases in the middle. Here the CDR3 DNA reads TGCGCCAGCAGGGATCTCATGGGGGGGCCTCGCAATGAGCAGTTCTTC. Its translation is CASRDLMGGPRNEQFF.

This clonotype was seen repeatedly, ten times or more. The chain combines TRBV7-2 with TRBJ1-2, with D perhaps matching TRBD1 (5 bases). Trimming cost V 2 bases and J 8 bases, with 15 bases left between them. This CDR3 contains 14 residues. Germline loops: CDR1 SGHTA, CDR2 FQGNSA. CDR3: CASSLRDGPGGYTF. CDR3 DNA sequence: TGTGCCAGCAGCTTACGGGACGGACCAGGGGGCTACACCTTC.

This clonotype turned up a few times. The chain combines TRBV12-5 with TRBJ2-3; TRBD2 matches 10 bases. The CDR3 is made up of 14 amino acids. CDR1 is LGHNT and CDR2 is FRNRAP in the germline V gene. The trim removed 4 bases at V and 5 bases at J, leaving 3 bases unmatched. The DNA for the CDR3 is TGTGCTAGTGGTTCTAGCGGGGGCCTAGATACGCAGTATTTT. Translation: CASGSSGGLDTQYF.

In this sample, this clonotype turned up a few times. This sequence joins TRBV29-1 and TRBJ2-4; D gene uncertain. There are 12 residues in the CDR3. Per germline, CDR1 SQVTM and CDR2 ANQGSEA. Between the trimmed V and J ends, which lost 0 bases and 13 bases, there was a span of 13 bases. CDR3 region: CSVEDLRNEQYF. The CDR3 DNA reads TGCAGCGTTGAAGATCTGAGAAATGAGCAGTACTTC.

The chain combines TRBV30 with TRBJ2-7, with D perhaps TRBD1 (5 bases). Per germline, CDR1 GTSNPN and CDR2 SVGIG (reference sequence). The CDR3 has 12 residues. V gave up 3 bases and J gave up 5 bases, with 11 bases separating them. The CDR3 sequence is CAWSRVSHEQYF. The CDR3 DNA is TGTGCCTGGAGCAGGGTGTCCCACGAGCAGTACTTC.

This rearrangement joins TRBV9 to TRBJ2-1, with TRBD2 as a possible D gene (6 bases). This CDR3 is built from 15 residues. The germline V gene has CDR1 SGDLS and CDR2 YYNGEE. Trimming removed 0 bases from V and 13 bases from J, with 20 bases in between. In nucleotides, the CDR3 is TGTGCCAGCAGCGTAGCGGCGGGGCGGGAAGAGACCCAGTTCTTC. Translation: CASSVAAGREETQFF.

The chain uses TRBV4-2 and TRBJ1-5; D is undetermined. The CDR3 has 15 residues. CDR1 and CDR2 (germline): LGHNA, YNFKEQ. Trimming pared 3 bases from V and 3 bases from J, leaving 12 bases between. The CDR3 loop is CASSHVAAANQPQHF. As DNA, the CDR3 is TGTGCCAGCAGCCACGTGGCGGCGGCCAATCAGCCCCAGCATTTT.

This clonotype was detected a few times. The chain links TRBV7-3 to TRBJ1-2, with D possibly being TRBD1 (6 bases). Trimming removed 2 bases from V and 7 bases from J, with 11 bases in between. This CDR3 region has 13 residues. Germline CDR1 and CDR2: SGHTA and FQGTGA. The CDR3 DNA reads TGTGCCAGCAGCTTACAAGCAGGGGCTGGCTACACCTTC. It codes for CASSLQAGAGYTF.

CDR3 amino acids: CASSQVQRGPEETQYF. The CDR3 DNA sequence: TGCGCCAGCAGCCAAGTACAGCGGGGGCCAGAAGAGACCCAGTACTTC. This rearrangement joins TRBV4-1 to TRBJ2-5; 8 bases are a match to TRBD2. The germline CDR1 and CDR2 sequences are MGHRA and YSYEKL. CDR3 length equals 16 residues. V shed 1 base, J shed 3 bases, and the junction held 7 bases outside the gene matches.

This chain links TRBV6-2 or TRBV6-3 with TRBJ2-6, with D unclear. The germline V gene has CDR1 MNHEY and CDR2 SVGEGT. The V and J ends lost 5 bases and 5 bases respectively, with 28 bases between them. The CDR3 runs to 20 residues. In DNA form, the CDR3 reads TGTGCCAGCAGTATCATCAAATTCGCCACAAACCCCAGGTGGGCCAACGTCCTGACTTTC. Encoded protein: CASSIIKFATNPRWANVLTF.

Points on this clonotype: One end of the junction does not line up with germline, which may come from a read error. CDR3 sequence: CASSLQGGEQHF. The CDR3 DNA follows: TGTGCCAGCAGCTTGCAGGGGGGCGAGCAGCACTTC. The chain joins TRBV5-4 to TRBJ2-7, with D perhaps TRBD1 (7 bases). The CDR3 sequence is 12 residues long. Per germline, CDR1 SGHNT and CDR2 YYREEE (reference sequence).

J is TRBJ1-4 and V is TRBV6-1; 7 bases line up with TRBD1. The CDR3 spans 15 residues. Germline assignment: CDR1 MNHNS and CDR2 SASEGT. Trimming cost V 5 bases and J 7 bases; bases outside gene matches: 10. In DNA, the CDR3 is TGTGCCAGCAGTACCATGAGGGACAGACCTGAAAAACTGTTTTTT. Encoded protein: CASSTMRDRPEKLFF.

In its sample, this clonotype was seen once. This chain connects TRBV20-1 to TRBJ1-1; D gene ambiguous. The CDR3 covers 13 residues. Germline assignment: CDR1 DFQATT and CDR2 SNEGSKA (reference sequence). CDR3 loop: CSAEHTRNTEAFF. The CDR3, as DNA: TGCAGCGCGGAACATACACGGAACACTGAAGCTTTCTTT.

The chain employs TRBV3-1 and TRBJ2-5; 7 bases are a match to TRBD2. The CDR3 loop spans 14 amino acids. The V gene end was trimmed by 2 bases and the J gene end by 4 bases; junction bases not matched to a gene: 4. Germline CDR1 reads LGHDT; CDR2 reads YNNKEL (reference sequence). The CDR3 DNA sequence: TGTGCCAGCAGCCAACACGCTAGCGGAGAGACCCAGTACTTC. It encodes CASSQHASGETQYF.

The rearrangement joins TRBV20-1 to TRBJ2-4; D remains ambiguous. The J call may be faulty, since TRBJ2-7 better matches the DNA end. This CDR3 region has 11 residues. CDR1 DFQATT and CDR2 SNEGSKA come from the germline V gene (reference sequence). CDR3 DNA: TGCAGTGCTAGCCGCTTCGACGAGCAGTACTTC. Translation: CSASRFDEQYF.

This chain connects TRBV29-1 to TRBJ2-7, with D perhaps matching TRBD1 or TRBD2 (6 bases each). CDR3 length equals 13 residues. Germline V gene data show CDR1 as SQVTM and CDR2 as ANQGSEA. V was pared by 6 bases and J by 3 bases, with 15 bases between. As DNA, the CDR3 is TGCAGCGTCCGATTAGGGGGGTTCTACGAGCAGTACTTC. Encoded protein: CSVRLGGFYEQYF.

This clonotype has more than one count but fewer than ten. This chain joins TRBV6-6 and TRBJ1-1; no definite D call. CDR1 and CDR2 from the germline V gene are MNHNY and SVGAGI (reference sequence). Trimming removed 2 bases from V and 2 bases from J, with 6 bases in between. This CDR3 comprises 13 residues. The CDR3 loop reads CASSYHHNTEAFF. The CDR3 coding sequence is TGTGCCAGCAGTTACCACCACAACACTGAAGCTTTCTTT.

CDR3 sequence (DNA): TGTGCCAGCAGTTATGGGGACAGGGAAGTGACTGAAGCTTTCTTT. Translation gives CASSYGDREVTEAFF. V and J are TRBV6-5 and TRBJ1-1; 9 nucleotides match TRBD1. Trimming took 3 bases from V and 5 from J; bases not matched to a gene: 7. The CDR3 is made up of 15 amino acids. Germline V gene sequence: CDR1 MNHEY, CDR2 SVGAGI.

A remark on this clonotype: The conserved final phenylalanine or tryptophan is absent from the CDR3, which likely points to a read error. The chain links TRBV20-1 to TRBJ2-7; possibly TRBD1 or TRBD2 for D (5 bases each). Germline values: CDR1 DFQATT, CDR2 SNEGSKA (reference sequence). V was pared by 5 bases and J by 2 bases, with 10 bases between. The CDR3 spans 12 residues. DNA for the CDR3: TGCAGTGCTCTGGGACGGACCTACGAGCAGTACTGC. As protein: CSALGRTYEQYC.

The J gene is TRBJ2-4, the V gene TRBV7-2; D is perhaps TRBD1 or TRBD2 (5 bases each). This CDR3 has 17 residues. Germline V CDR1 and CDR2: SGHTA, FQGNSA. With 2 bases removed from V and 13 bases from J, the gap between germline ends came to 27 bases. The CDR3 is CASSLTGSVPLVGEQYF. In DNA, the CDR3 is TGTGCCAGCAGCTTAACCGGATCCGTCCCTCTTGTGGGGGAGCAGTACTTC.

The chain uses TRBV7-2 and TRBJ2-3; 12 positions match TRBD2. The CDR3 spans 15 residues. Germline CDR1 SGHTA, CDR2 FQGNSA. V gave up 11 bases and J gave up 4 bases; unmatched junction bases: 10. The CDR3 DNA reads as TGTGCCTGCCGCCTAGCGGGGGGGAACGCAGATACGCAGTATTTT. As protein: CACRLAGGNADTQYF.

The CDR3 DNA follows: TGCGCCAGCAGCTCCGGACTGGGTGGGGACGATGAGCAGTTCTTC. This sequence encodes CASSSGLGGDDEQFF. J is TRBJ2-1 and V is TRBV5-1; D may correspond to TRBD1 or TRBD2 (5 bases each). Germline values: CDR1 SGHRS, CDR2 YFSETQ. CDR3 length equals 15 residues. V was pared by 3 bases and J by 8 bases, with 18 bases between.

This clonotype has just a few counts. This CDR3 is CASSPGFGETQYF. The DNA of the CDR3 is TGCGCCAGCAGCCCAGGGTTTGGGGAGACCCAGTACTTC. The genes are TRBV4-3 and TRBJ2-5; TRBD1 is a possible D gene (5 bases). This CDR3 spans 13 amino acids. Trimming cost V 4 bases and J 5 bases, with 11 bases left between them. The germline CDR1 and CDR2 sequences are LGHNA and YSLEER.

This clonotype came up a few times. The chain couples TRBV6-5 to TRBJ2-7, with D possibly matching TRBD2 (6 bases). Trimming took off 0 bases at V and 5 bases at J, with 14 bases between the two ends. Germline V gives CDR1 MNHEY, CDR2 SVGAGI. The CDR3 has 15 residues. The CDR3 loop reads CASSYSEGYIHEQYF. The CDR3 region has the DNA TGTGCCAGCAGTTACTCGGAGGGGTACATCCACGAGCAGTACTTC.

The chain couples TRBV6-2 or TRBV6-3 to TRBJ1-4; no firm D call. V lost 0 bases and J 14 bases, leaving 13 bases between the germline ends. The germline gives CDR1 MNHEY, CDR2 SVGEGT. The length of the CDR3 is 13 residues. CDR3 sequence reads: CASSYSISGWLFF. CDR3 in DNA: TGTGCCAGCAGTTACTCGATTTCCGGGTGGCTGTTTTTT.

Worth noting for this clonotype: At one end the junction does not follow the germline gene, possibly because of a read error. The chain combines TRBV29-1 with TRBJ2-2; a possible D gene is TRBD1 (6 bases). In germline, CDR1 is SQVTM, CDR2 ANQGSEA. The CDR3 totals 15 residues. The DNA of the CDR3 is TGTAGCGTTGTTCTCGAGACAGGGAACACCGGGGAGCTGTTTTTT. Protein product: CSVVLETGNTGELFF.